The clone carrying this T cell receptor (beta chain) was counted between two and nine times. This sample is drawn from a study of response to subunit inactivated influenza vaccine. TCRdb ran MiXCR on the RT-PCR reads and lists one entry per CDR3 protein. The sample yields more than 450,000 distinct CDR3 sequences, approximately 10% seen once. These data also featured in a second study, about T cells expressing NK-cell markers. In that study: Beta-chain TCR cDNA was generated via 5'RACE template switching with UMIs. Sequencing of TCR beta repertoires drew on sorted CD3+CD56+NKG2C+, CD3+CD56+NKG2C- and CD3+CD56-NKG2C+ T cells. The sequencing cohort of eight donors included seven HCMV-seropositive individuals and one seronegative individual. CD8+ T cells in over five donors included dominant NKG2C+ clonotypes at 1.0-7.0%. These clonotypes, the leaders elsewhere, also led the CD3+CD56-NKG2C+ fraction in a handful of donors.

This sequence originates from a man aged 50-59 years who received an inactivated influenza vaccine. Material: PBMCs from blood, obtained on the day of vaccination.

CDR3 nucleotide sequence: TGTGCCAGCAGTTATACAGGGAACACCGGGGAGCTGTTTTTT. It translates to CASSYTGNTGELFF. The chain employs TRBV6-2 or TRBV6-3 and TRBJ2-2, with D tentatively TRBD1 (5 bases). Per the germline V gene, CDR1 is MNHEY and CDR2 is SVGEGT. This CDR3 region has 14 residues. V shed 3 bases and J shed 1 base, with 6 bases lying between them.